A single TCR beta chain is shown here with its context. The CDR3 sequence is 15 residues long. The germline gives CDR1 LNHDA, CDR2 SQIVND (reference sequence). J lost 0 bases, V lost 6 bases, and 2 bases had no gene match. Original data processing: Researchers report that nucleated cell counts were estimated from reference gene primer amplification. Using immunoSEQ multiplex PCR, the repertoire was profiled, and TCRdb retains in-frame clones only, with some absent. D and trimming were read from the DNA, whereas the V and J calls and clone size are those reported in that table. The sample carries about 94,000 clones, 75% to 90% recorded once. This record comes from a study of blood T cell repertoires in COVID-19. Whole-study context: Samples came from the United States, Italy and Spain, spanning acute and convalescent COVID-19. Nucleic acid was either cDNA or gDNA, and it came from T cells, B-cell-depleted T cells, or PBMCs.

The sample was peripheral blood. The chain employs TRBV19 and TRBJ2-6; 7 nucleotides agree with TRBD2. The clonotype was recovered from a human donor in a cohort sampled during active COVID-19. CDR3 DNA sequence: TGTGCCAGTAGCGGGGGGAACTCTGGGGCCAACGTCCTGACTTTC. Protein sequence: CASSGGNSGANVLTF.